Reported below is one T cell receptor beta chain. Its antigen remains unidentified. The sample is drawn from a study of T cell therapy after organ transplantation. Trimming pared 5 bases from V and 4 bases from J, leaving 3 bases between. In germline, CDR1 is SGHAT, CDR2 FQNNGV. The CDR3 is 10 amino acids. The assay was immunoSEQ multiplex PCR, and TCRdb's table has in-frame clones only and misses some. The sample includes over 45,000 clones, over 90% of them seen just once. The source was CD8+ T cells from blood, collected before autologous CMV-specific T cell therapy. The rearrangement links TRBV11-2 to TRBJ2-7; D is unresolved. The receptor was derived from a human patient who had received a solid organ transplant and had CMV disease. The CDR3, as DNA: TGTGCCAGCAGCCAGTACGAGCAGTACTTC. This codes for CASSQYEQYF.